These 26 T cell receptor beta chains share one sample of origin, sequenced in a study of cytomegalovirus exposure and HLA in healthy donors. TCRdb keeps only in-frame clones here, not all; method: immunoSEQ multiplex PCR. Counted here are some 45,000 clones, 80% to 95% occurring once; the ten biggest clones make up 5.6%. Sequencing input: PBMCs. The receptors were gathered from a young man in good health and CMV-seronegative.

This rearrangement joins TRBV19 to TRBJ1-5; D is undetermined. Germline CDR1 reads LNHDA; CDR2 reads SQIVND (reference sequence). The V gene lost 9 bases and the J gene lost 1 base, with 13 bases spanning the gap. This CDR3 has 14 residues. DNA of the CDR3: TGTGCCAGCACGTACGGGGAAAGCAATCAGCCCCAGCATTTT. Amino acids: CASTYGESNQPQHF.

The J gene is TRBJ2-7, the V gene TRBV5-1; 7 nucleotides align to TRBD2. The germline V gene encodes CDR1 SGHRS and CDR2 YFSETQ. V lost 0 bases and J lost 4; bases outside the gene matches: 7. The CDR3 length is 15 residues. CDR3 in amino acids: CASSLEGGSKYEQYF. The CDR3 region has the DNA TGCGCCAGCAGCTTGGAGGGCGGGAGTAAGTACGAGCAGTACTTC.

The CDR3 DNA reads as TGTGCCATCAGTGGTGCGGGTGAGACCCAGTACTTC. This codes for CAISGAGETQYF. The chain has TRBV10-3 and TRBJ2-5, with D tentatively TRBD2 (5 bases). This CDR3 has 12 residues. Trimming removed 4 bases from V and 5 bases from J, with 8 bases in between. Per germline, CDR1 ENHRY and CDR2 SYGVKD.

The chain joins TRBV5-1 to TRBJ1-1; D gene ambiguous. The CDR3 consists of 14 residues. V shed 2 bases and J shed 4 bases, with 12 bases lying between them. Germline loops: CDR1 SGHRS, CDR2 YFSETQ. In DNA form, the CDR3 reads TGCGCCAGCAGCTTTGGAGGGAGCGGCACTGAAGCTTTCTTT. Translation: CASSFGGSGTEAFF.

J is TRBJ2-5 and V is TRBV9; 9 nucleotides line up with TRBD1. Germline CDR1 reads SGDLS; CDR2 reads YYNGEE. The CDR3 consists of 17 residues. Germline trimming cut 1 base from V and 5 bases from J; bases unmatched to any gene: 12. Here the CDR3 reads CASSVQSGTGMIETQYF. CDR3 in DNA: TGTGCCAGCAGCGTACAATCCGGGACAGGGATGATTGAGACCCAGTACTTC. Using reference TRBV9 and TRBJ2-5 for the parts outside the CDR3, the full variable domain is DSGVTQTPKHLITATGQRVTLRCSPRSGDLSVYWYQQSLDQGLQFLIQYYNGEERAKGNILERFSAQQFPDLHSELNLSSLELGDSALYFCASSVQSGTGMIETQYFGPGTRLLVL.

This chain links TRBV9 with TRBJ2-7; TRBD1 matches 11 bases. Trimming removed 3 bases from V and 2 bases from J; junction bases left unmatched: 4. The CDR3 loop spans 15 amino acids. CDR1 and CDR2 (germline): SGDLS, YYNGEE. Here the CDR3 DNA reads TGTGCCAGCAGCGCCGGGACAGGGGGTCCCTACGAGCAGTACTTC. Translation: CASSAGTGGPYEQYF.

The rearrangement links TRBV11-1 to TRBJ1-2, with TRBD1 identical over 8 bases. The trim removed 4 bases at V and 3 bases at J, leaving 4 bases unmatched. The CDR3 has 14 amino acids. Per germline, CDR1 SGHAT and CDR2 FQDESV (reference sequence). As DNA, the CDR3 is TGTGCCAGCAGCTCCGGACAGGGCTACTATGGCTACACCTTC. Translation gives CASSSGQGYYGYTF.

In nucleotides, the CDR3 is TGTGCCAGCAGTCTCACTCCGGGACAGGCACCAAATGAGCAGTTCTTC. This codes for CASSLTPGQAPNEQFF. The rearrangement joins TRBV28 to TRBJ2-1; 8 nucleotides align to TRBD1. The CDR3 sequence is 16 residues long. CDR1 is MDHEN and CDR2 is SYDVKM in the germline V gene. Trimming removed 5 bases from V and 7 bases from J; junction bases left unmatched: 13.

CDR3 bases: TGTGCAAGTCGCTTAGGCGGGACTAGCGGGCCACGGAGCTCCTACGAGCAGTACTTC. Its protein product is CASRLGGTSGPRSSYEQYF. The rearrangement links TRBV12-2 to TRBJ2-7; whether TRBD2, the table's D call, matches the DNA was not checked. TRBV12-2 is a pseudogene locus. This CDR3 contains 19 residues.

The CDR3 protein is CASSGLGGDTQYF. Here the CDR3 DNA reads TGTGCCAGCAGCGGGCTAGGGGGTGATACGCAGTATTTT. V and J are TRBV11-2 and TRBJ2-3; D might be TRBD1 (6 bases). The CDR3 has 13 residues. Trimming shortened V by 5 bases and J by 6 bases, and 12 bases separated the two germline ends. Germline CDR1 and CDR2: SGHAT and FQNNGV.

The rearrangement joins TRBV4-1 to TRBJ1-1; 11 bases map to TRBD1. V gave up 1 base and J gave up 4 bases; unmatched junction bases: 2. Germline CDR1 reads MGHRA; CDR2 reads YSYEKL. The CDR3 has 15 amino acids. CDR3 amino acids: CASSQVGTGGTEAFF. The CDR3, as DNA: TGCGCCAGCAGCCAAGTAGGGACAGGGGGCACTGAAGCTTTCTTT.

This chain links TRBV25-1 with TRBJ1-3, with D hard to call. V lost 6 bases to trimming and J lost 2 bases, with 11 bases between them. CDR1 is MGHDK, CDR2 SYGVNS, per germline. The CDR3 runs 14 residues. The chain's CDR3 is CASRDNIPGNTIYF. The DNA of the CDR3 is TGTGCCAGCAGAGACAACATTCCTGGAAACACCATATATTTT.

The chain uses TRBV7-3 and TRBJ2-3; 8 nucleotides match TRBD1. The germline CDR1 and CDR2 sequences are SGHTA and FQGTGA. V was pared by 5 bases and J by 6 bases, with 19 bases of the junction left unmatched. The CDR3 consists of 18 residues. CDR3 nucleotides: TGTGCCAGCAGCCCCTCACGACCGGACAGGGATCTTTGGGATACGCAGTATTTT. Translation: CASSPSRPDRDLWDTQYF.

The chain uses TRBV7-6 and TRBJ2-1; 7 bases agree with TRBD1. V trimming: 1 base; J trimming: 7 bases; junction bases outside the gene matches: 7. The CDR3 runs to 15 residues. Germline assignment: CDR1 SGHVS and CDR2 FNYEAQ. CDR3 sequence (DNA): TGTGCCAGCAGCTTAGTAGCAGGGGGTACTAATGAGCAGTTCTTC. It encodes CASSLVAGGTNEQFF. The variable domain in full, with the rest retrieved from reference TRBV7-6 and TRBJ2-1, is GAGVSQSPRYKVTKRGQDVALRCDPISGHVSLYWYRQALGQGPEFLTYFNYEAQQDKSGLPNDRFSAERPEGSISTLTIQRTEQRDSAMYRCASSLVAGGTNEQFFGPGTRLTVL.

The J gene is TRBJ1-6, the V gene TRBV7-6, with no clear D. The CDR3 has 16 amino acids. Deletions cut 6 bases from V and 3 bases from J, with 15 bases between. CDR1 is SGHVS, CDR2 FNYEAQ, per germline. Here the CDR3 DNA reads TGTGCCAGCAGGCAACAGTCCGCCGACTATAATTCACCCCTCCACTTT. Translation gives CASRQQSADYNSPLHF.

This chain connects TRBV7-3 to TRBJ1-1; 12 nucleotides match TRBD1. The CDR3 contains 16 residues. V shed 5 bases and J 8 bases; nucleotides not matched to a gene: 12. Per the germline V gene, CDR1 is SGHTA and CDR2 is FQGTGA. The DNA for the CDR3 is TGTGCCAGCAGCCAGAGTACTGGGACAGGGGGCGAGGAAGCTTTCTTT. This gives the protein CASSQSTGTGGEEAFF.

This clone was detected once. J is TRBJ2-3 and V is TRBV6-4; 11 bases align to TRBD1. Germline V gene data show CDR1 as MRHNA and CDR2 as SNTAGT. CDR3 length: 15 residues. V shed 5 bases, J shed 4 bases, and the junction held 5 bases outside the gene matches. The CDR3 nucleotides read TGTGCCAGCAGTCCGGGACAGGGGGAATCAGATACGCAGTATTTT. Protein sequence: CASSPGQGESDTQYF.

The chain carries TRBV7-6 and TRBJ1-1; D is undetermined. CDR3 length equals 13 residues. CDR1 and CDR2 from the germline V gene are SGHVS and FNYEAQ. The V and J ends lost 0 bases and 6 bases respectively, with 8 bases between them. The chain's CDR3 is CASSLARQSEAFF. The CDR3 nucleotides read TGTGCCAGCAGCTTAGCCAGACAATCTGAAGCTTTCTTT.

The chain is built from TRBV5-8 and TRBJ1-4; D ambiguous. Trimming cost V 4 bases and J 5 bases, with 18 bases left between them. This CDR3 has 16 amino acids. Germline-derived CDR1 and CDR2 are SGHTS and YDEGEE. CDR3 residues: CASSREAGRRNEKLFF. In nucleotides, the CDR3 is TGTGCCAGCAGCCGCGAGGCCGGCCGGCGAAATGAAAAACTGTTTTTT.

The V call is TRBV7-2, the J call TRBJ1-2; D is perhaps TRBD1 (6 bases). The V gene's germline CDR1 is SGHTA and CDR2 FQGNSA. This CDR3 comprises 14 residues. V was pared by 5 bases and J by 6 bases, with 16 bases between. Written as DNA, the CDR3 is TGTGCCAGCAGCGACCGGACAGTGCAAAATGGCTACACCTTC. Amino acid sequence: CASSDRTVQNGYTF.

The chain employs TRBV6-5 and TRBJ2-1; the match to TRBD2 covers 12 bases. From germline, CDR1 is MNHEY and CDR2 SVGAGI. Germline trimming cut 10 bases from V and 2 bases from J; bases unmatched to any gene: 6. This CDR3 has 15 residues. The CDR3: CATRTSGIPYNEQFF. The DNA of the CDR3 is TGTGCCACCCGGACTAGCGGGATTCCCTACAATGAGCAGTTCTTC.

J is TRBJ1-2 and V is TRBV28; D may be TRBD1 (5 bases). This CDR3 is built from 17 residues. Germline V gives CDR1 MDHEN, CDR2 SYDVKM. V was clipped by 3 bases and J by 4 bases, with 21 bases between them. In DNA, the CDR3 is TGTGCCAGCAGTTTCGGTGGAGGGAGGCTGGGGCGCTATGGCTACACCTTC. It translates to CASSFGGGRLGRYGYTF.

The genes are TRBV28 and TRBJ2-2, with TRBD2 as a possible D gene (6 bases). The V end lost 3 bases, the J end lost 1 base, and 12 bases lay between the germline ends. Per the germline V gene, CDR1 is MDHEN and CDR2 is SYDVKM. The CDR3 is 16 residues long. CDR3 residues: CASSLGGGKNTGELFF. The DNA of the CDR3 is TGTGCCAGCAGTTTGGGAGGCGGTAAGAACACCGGGGAGCTGTTTTTT.

The CDR3 coding sequence is TGTGCCAGCAGTGGCCTAGCGGCCTCAGATACGCAGTATTTT. Amino acid sequence: CASSGLAASDTQYF. The V gene is TRBV25-1, the J gene TRBJ2-3; 7 positions match TRBD2. CDR3 length equals 14 residues. CDR1 MGHDK and CDR2 SYGVNS come from the germline V gene. With V trimmed by 4 bases and J by 4 bases, 5 bases remained unmatched.

The chain recombines TRBV11-2 with TRBJ2-2; 11 positions agree with TRBD2. This CDR3 has 18 residues. The V gene end was trimmed by 1 base and the J gene end by 1 base; junction bases not matched to a gene: 5. Germline V gives CDR1 SGHAT, CDR2 FQNNGV. In nucleotides, the CDR3 is TGTGCCAGCAGCTTAGTCCTAGCGGGAGGTGGGAACACCGGGGAGCTGTTTTTT. It is translated as CASSLVLAGGGNTGELFF.

V and J are TRBV29-1 and TRBJ2-7, with 14 positions matching TRBD2. The CDR3 runs 15 residues. CDR1 and CDR2 from the germline V gene are SQVTM and ANQGSEA. V lost 2 bases and J lost 6; bases outside the gene matches: 6. The CDR3 here is CSVERGTSGSGEQYF. The CDR3 DNA reads as TGCAGCGTTGAAAGAGGGACTAGCGGGAGTGGCGAGCAGTACTTC.